This is a list of T cell receptor beta chains from one sample in a study of shared T cell receptors in the human thymus. Using immunoSEQ multiplex PCR, the repertoire was profiled, and TCRdb retains in-frame clones only, with some absent. The table has 640,000 or so clones, roughly 86% seen once; the top ten hold 0.009% to 0.0095%. The sample was also linked to a second study, of human thymus T cells.

Material for sequencing was thymocytes. The receptors derive from a boy younger than two with a congenital heart defect. The CDR3 runs from the conserved cysteine through the conserved F or W. The D gene is left open where the match is weak. Clone size is stated in some rows and not others, as once, few, many or a class when expanded.

clone size	V gene	J gene	D gene	CDR3 DNA	CDR3 protein
NA	TRBV7-2	TRBJ1-5	NA	TGTGCCAGCAGCTTAGGACATCTTAGCAATCAGCCCCAGCATTTT	CASSLGHLSNQPQHF
NA	TRBV14	TRBJ2-3	TRBD1	TGTGCCAGCAGACAGACAGGGAGACTCACAGATACGCAGTATTTT	CASRQTGRLTDTQYF
once	TRBV9	TRBJ2-2	NA	TGTGCCAGCGATGACTCCGGAGGCGGGGAGCTGTTTTTT	CASDDSGGGELFF
few	TRBV10-3	TRBJ2-1	TRBD1	TGTGCCATCAGTGGGGGAGACAGGGCTACCTACAATGAGCAGTTCTTC	CAISGGDRATYNEQFF
NA	TRBV6-5	TRBJ2-7	NA	TGTGCCAGCAGTCCCGTTCAGGGGCCCGCCTACGAGCAGTACTTC	CASSPVQGPAYEQYF
few	TRBV7-8	TRBJ2-2	TRBD1	TGTGCCAGCAGCTCCCCCCCCGGACAGGGGGGGACCGGGGAGCTGTTTTTT	CASSSPPGQGGTGELFF
NA	TRBV5-1	TRBJ2-1	TRBD2	TGCGCCAGCAGCTCCTGGACTAGCGGCTTCAATGAGCAGTTCTTC	CASSSWTSGFNEQFF
NA	TRBV14	TRBJ1-6	NA	TGTGCCAGCAGCCCAAAACCAGGGGATCGCGATTCACCCCTCCACTTT	CASSPKPGDRDSPLHF
NA	TRBV7-6	TRBJ1-1	TRBD1	TGTGCCAGCAGTCGGGCCACAGGGGGCTTAATTACGAACACTGAAGCTTTCTTT	CASSRATGGLITNTEAFF
NA	TRBV7-9	TRBJ2-1	NA	TGTGCCAGCAGCACCTTCAGGACAGTTGCCTACAATGAGCAGTTCTTC	CASSTFRTVAYNEQFF
NA	TRBV11-3	TRBJ2-7	NA	TGTGCCAGCAGCTTATCGGGACCTCCCGGGGGCGAGCAGTACTTC	CASSLSGPPGGEQYF
NA	TRBV30	TRBJ1-1	NA	TGTGCCTGGGCGGACACTATCTATTGGTCTGAAGCTTTCTTT	CAWADTIYWSEAFF
NA	TRBV4-3	TRBJ2-1	NA	TGCGCCAGCAGCCAAGATCGCCGGGGAAGTGAGCAGTTCTTC	CASSQDRRGSEQFF
NA	TRBV18	TRBJ2-6	TRBD1	TGTGCCAGCTCACCACCTGAAAGGGGGCGCGGGGCCAACGTCCTGACTTTC	CASSPPERGRGANVLTF
NA	TRBV9	TRBJ2-1	TRBD2	TGTGCCAGCAGCCCCCGGGGGAGGTCTAGCGGGGGGGGTTCCTACAATGAGCAGTTCTTC	CASSPRGRSSGGGSYNEQFF
few	TRBV7-3	TRBJ2-2	TRBD2	TGTGCCAGCACCAACCTACAACGGGTTAGCGGGGGGCATACCGGGGAGCTGTTTTTT	CASTNLQRVSGGHTGELFF
NA	TRBV6-1	TRBJ1-3	NA	TGTGCCAGCAATACTAGCTCTGGAAACACCATATATTTT	CASNTSSGNTIYF